These T cell receptor beta chains were read from a single sample in a study of long-term antiretroviral therapy in people with HIV. Sequencing was performed with immunoSEQ multiplex PCR; in TCRdb, only in-frame clones are kept and a portion is missing. Among some 16,000 clones, about 85% were seen once, and the ten largest hold 5.2%. The source was unsorted PBMCs, collected 0.5 years after starting antiretroviral therapy. The receptors shown here come from a woman in her 40s with HIV. Both conserved end residues are part of each CDR3. D genes are given only for firm matches. Clone size appears in some rows only: once, few, many, or a class for an expanded clone.

clone_size	v_call	d_call	j_call	cdr3_aa	cdr3_nt
NA	TRBV30	NA	TRBJ1-1	CAWSVSLHSNTEAFF	TGTGCCTGGAGTGTTTCGCTACATTCGAACACTGAAGCTTTCTTT
NA	TRBV18	NA	TRBJ1-4	CASSPWGGANEKLFF	TGTGCCAGCTCACCGTGGGGGGGCGCGAATGAAAAACTGTTTTTT
once	TRBV28	TRBD1	TRBJ1-2	CASSPGQGANYGYTF	TGTGCCAGCAGTCCCGGACAGGGGGCGAACTATGGCTACACCTTC
NA	TRBV7-6	TRBD2	TRBJ2-7	CASSFFSGKTYEQYF	TGTGCCAGCAGCTTCTTCAGCGGGAAGACCTACGAGCAGTACTTC
few	TRBV6-6	TRBD1	TRBJ2-7	CASSLTGTEQYF	TGTGCCAGCAGCCTGACAGGGACCGAGCAGTACTTC
NA	TRBV7-9	TRBD1	TRBJ2-7	CASSWDRGVYEQYF	TGTGCCAGCAGCTGGGACAGGGGGGTCTACGAGCAGTACTTC
NA	TRBV7-9	NA	TRBJ2-2	CASSSGALRGTNTGELFF	TGTGCCAGCAGCTCCGGGGCTTTGCGGGGAACCAACACCGGGGAGCTGTTTTTT
NA	TRBV7-3	NA	TRBJ2-3	CASSPGAETQYF	TGTGCCAGCAGCCCTGGAGCTGAGACGCAGTATTTT
NA	TRBV11-2	NA	TRBJ2-1	CASSRGLNNEQFF	TGTGCCAGCAGCCGGGGACTCAACAATGAGCAGTTCTTC
NA	TRBV18	NA	TRBJ2-2	CASSPGENTGELFF	TGTGCCAGCTCACCGGGCGAGAACACCGGGGAGCTGTTTTTT
NA	TRBV2	NA	TRBJ1-5	CASSDPLHQPQHF	TGTGCCAGCAGTGATCCACTCCATCAGCCCCAGCATTTT
NA	TRBV11-2	NA	TRBJ2-5	CASSLRREGVGETQYF	TGTGCCAGCAGCCTACGTCGAGAAGGCGTAGGCGAGACCCAGTACTTC
NA	TRBV4-1	NA	TRBJ2-2	CASSHPSGAGASSTGELFF	TGCGCCAGCAGCCATCCTTCAGGGGCGGGAGCTTCGAGCACCGGGGAGCTGTTTTTT
NA	TRBV11-2	NA	TRBJ2-7	CASSLVAASPYEQYF	TGTGCCAGCAGCTTAGTTGCAGCGAGCCCCTACGAGCAGTACTTC
NA	TRBV7-9	NA	TRBJ1-2	CASSLLYLDPKNGYTF	TGTGCCAGCAGCTTACTATACCTCGACCCTAAGAATGGCTACACCTTC
NA	TRBV7-8	NA	TRBJ2-6	CASNKPGQFSGANVLTF	TGTGCCAGCAACAAACCGGGACAATTCTCTGGGGCCAACGTCCTGACTTTC
NA	TRBV4-2	TRBD1	TRBJ2-3	CASSDGQGNTDTQYF	TGTGCCAGCAGCGATGGACAGGGAAACACAGATACGCAGTATTTT
NA	TRBV29-1	TRBD1	TRBJ1-2	CSVGQGVDYGYTF	TGCAGCGTGGGACAGGGCGTCGACTATGGCTACACCTTC
NA	TRBV30	TRBD1	TRBJ2-7	CAWSPRDRGYEQYF	TGTGCCTGGAGTCCTCGGGACAGGGGCTACGAGCAGTACTTC
NA	TRBV7-5	NA	TRBJ2-7	CVRSPPGQVHYEQYF	TGTGTCAGAAGCCCGCCGGGACAGGTACACTACGAGCAGTACTTC
NA	TRBV11-2	TRBD2	TRBJ2-5	CASSFSSGRETQYF	TGTGCCAGCAGCTTTTCTAGCGGGAGGGAGACCCAGTACTTC
NA	TRBV12-5	TRBD2	TRBJ2-6	CASGLVPQPGGRSGANVLTF	TGTGCTAGTGGTTTGGTACCCCAGCCGGGGGGACGCTCTGGGGCCAACGTCCTGACTTTC
NA	TRBV7-9	NA	TRBJ1-1	CASSLDTNTEAFF	TGTGCCAGCAGCTTAGACACGAACACTGAAGCTTTCTTT
NA	TRBV28	TRBD2	TRBJ2-3	CASSSPSGRNTQYF	TGTGCCAGCAGTTCCCCTAGCGGGAGAAATACGCAGTATTTT
NA	TRBV18	TRBD1	TRBJ1-4	CASSPSVGQLNEKLFF	TGTGCCAGCTCACCATCAGTGGGACAGCTTAATGAAAAACTGTTTTTT
NA	TRBV5-4	NA	TRBJ2-7	CASSFLPSDEQYF	TGTGCCAGCAGCTTTTTACCCTCTGACGAGCAGTACTTC
NA	TRBV19	TRBD2	TRBJ2-2	CASSIDGDPGLWELFF	TGTGCCAGTAGTATTGATGGGGACCCGGGACTATGGGAGCTGTTTTTT
NA	TRBV11-3	NA	TRBJ2-1	CASSLQAGPNEQFF	TGTGCCAGCAGCTTACAAGCTGGGCCAAATGAGCAGTTCTTC
NA	TRBV19	NA	TRBJ1-1	CASSFAGESEAFF	TGTGCCAGTAGCTTCGCAGGGGAGTCTGAAGCTTTCTTT
NA	TRBV7-2	TRBD2	TRBJ2-5	CASRGTSQETQYF	TGTGCCAGCAGGGGGACTAGCCAAGAGACCCAGTACTTC
NA	TRBV2	NA	TRBJ2-1	CASSERTGVNEQFF	TGTGCCAGCAGTGAAAGGACGGGAGTAAATGAGCAGTTCTTC
NA	TRBV14	NA	TRBJ2-1	CASSPAERIYYNEQFF	TGTGCCAGCAGCCCCGCGGAACGGATTTACTACAATGAGCAGTTCTTC
NA	TRBV5-6	NA	TRBJ2-7	CASSLGHYEQYF	TGTGCCAGCAGCCTGGGACATTACGAGCAGTACTTC
NA	TRBV7-9	NA	TRBJ2-2	CASSPRGLETGELFF	TGTGCCAGCAGCCCCCGGGGGCTGGAAACCGGGGAGCTGTTTTTT
NA	TRBV5-1	TRBD1	TRBJ1-1	CASSLGTRDRTMNTEAFF	TGCGCCAGCAGCTTAGGGACCCGGGACAGAACCATGAACACTGAAGCTTTCTTT
few	TRBV11-2	NA	TRBJ2-7	CASSLTAGYEQYF	TGTGCCAGCAGCTTAACCGCGGGCTACGAGCAGTACTTC
few	TRBV28	NA	TRBJ2-7	CASSPNRGTYEQYF	TGTGCCAGCAGTCCCAACCGGGGTACCTACGAGCAGTACTTC
NA	TRBV6-5	NA	TRBJ2-3	CASSPHSSGTDTQYF	TGTGCCAGCAGCCCCCATAGCAGTGGCACAGATACGCAGTATTTT
NA	TRBV7-2	NA	TRBJ2-7	CASSLGGLRSYEQYF	TGTGCCAGCAGCTTGGGCGGGCTAAGATCCTACGAGCAGTACTTC
NA	TRBV19	TRBD1	TRBJ1-5	CASSLGQVGQPQHF	TGTGCCAGTAGTCTAGGACAGGTCGGTCAGCCCCAGCATTTT
NA	TRBV2	TRBD2	TRBJ2-7	CASSREGTYEQYF	TGTGCCAGCAGCAGGGAGGGGACCTACGAGCAGTACTTC
NA	TRBV4-1	NA	TRBJ2-1	CASSQGGQYNEQFF	TGCGCCAGCAGCCAAGGAGGACAGTACAATGAGCAGTTCTTC
NA	TRBV5-4	TRBD1	TRBJ1-2	CASSLTGTGNYGYTF	TGTGCCAGCAGCTTAACCGGGACAGGGAACTATGGCTACACCTTC
NA	TRBV14	TRBD1	TRBJ1-2	CASSDRGSYGYTF	TGTGCCAGCAGTGACAGGGGGTCCTATGGCTACACCTTC
NA	TRBV19	TRBD1	TRBJ1-2	CASSTPPTGINYGYTF	TGTGCCAGTAGTACCCCTCCGACAGGGATAAACTATGGCTACACCTTC
NA	TRBV28	NA	TRBJ1-2	CASSLWAGEYVYGYTF	TGTGCCAGCAGTTTATGGGCAGGAGAGTATGTCTATGGCTACACCTTC
NA	TRBV28	TRBD2	TRBJ2-7	CASSSQTSGAGLWQYF	TGTGCCAGCAGTTCTCAGACTAGCGGGGCCGGCCTATGGCAGTACTTC
NA	TRBV7-9	TRBD2	TRBJ2-3	CASSYLSGTTDTQYF	TGTGCCAGCAGCTATCTTAGCGGGACTACAGATACGCAGTATTTT